Below, 27 T cell receptor beta chains from the same sample are listed, as sequenced in a study of T cell responses to AZD1222 COVID-19 vaccine. Sequencing was performed with immunoSEQ multiplex PCR; in TCRdb, only in-frame clones are kept and a portion is missing. The sample carries 150,000 to 200,000 clones, about 88% recorded once. Sequencing used peripheral blood, obtained 28 days after the second AZD1222 dose. These receptor sequences come from an adult who received the AZD1222 COVID-19 vaccine.

The rearrangement links TRBV28 to TRBJ1-4; D unresolved. This CDR3 region has 14 residues. Trimming removed 1 base at V and 4 bases at J, with 7 bases between. Per the germline V gene, CDR1 is MDHEN and CDR2 is SYDVKM. The CDR3 region has the DNA TGTGCCAGCAGTTTATATTCGGTTAATGAAAAACTGTTTTTT. Translated, it gives CASSLYSVNEKLFF. The full variable domain, its missing parts supplied by reference TRBV28 and TRBJ1-4, is DVKVTQSSRYLVKRTGEKVFLECVQDMDHENMFWYRQDPGLGLRLIYFSYDVKMKEKGDIPEGYSVSREKKERFSLILESASTNQTSMYLCASSLYSVNEKLFFGSGTQLSVL.

V usage is TRBV7-9 and J usage is TRBJ2-3; 9 bases are shared with TRBD2. The V and J ends lost 5 bases and 2 bases, in that order; junction bases with no gene match: 5. The CDR3 sequence is 15 residues long. Germline V gives CDR1 SEHNR, CDR2 FQNEAQ (reference sequence). The DNA for the CDR3 is TGTGCCAGCAGCATCGGACTAGCGAACACAGATACGCAGTATTTT. Its translation: CASSIGLANTDTQYF.

The CDR3 bases are TGTGCCAGCTCCTCAACCCCAAATGCTTACTATGGCTACACCTTC. It codes for CASSSTPNAYYGYTF. The V gene is TRBV6-5, the J gene TRBJ1-2; D is unclear. Germline V lookup: CDR1 MNHEY, CDR2 SVGAGI. The CDR3 contains 15 residues. Trimming left V 8 bases short and J 3 bases short, with 19 bases between.

CDR3 DNA sequence: TGTGCCATCAGTGAGGTAGGGGGAGAGACCCAGTACTTC. This codes for CAISEVGGETQYF. The chain uses TRBV10-3 and TRBJ2-5; weak D call: TRBD1 (6 bases). This CDR3 contains 13 residues. The V end was cut by 2 bases, the J end by 4 bases, with 8 bases between. CDR1 and CDR2 (germline): ENHRY, SYGVKD.

This clone has a handful of counts. The rearrangement uses TRBV10-3 and TRBJ2-3; D possibly corresponds to TRBD2 (7 bases). V lost 10 bases, J lost 3 bases, and 14 bases lay in between. Germline loops: CDR1 ENHRY, CDR2 SYGVKD. The CDR3 extends over 13 amino acids. The CDR3 sequence: CANKGGGTDTQYF. CDR3 bases: TGTGCCAATAAAGGGGGGGGGACAGATACGCAGTATTTT.

Details on this clone: This sample includes further DNA sequences coding for the same CDR3. The chain recombines TRBV19 with TRBJ2-2; D is unclear. The CDR3 sequence is 13 residues long. V lost 4 bases, J lost 3 bases, and 6 bases lay in between. Germline V gene lookup returns CDR1 LNHDA and CDR2 SQIVND (reference sequence). DNA of the CDR3: TGTGCCAGTAGTACCCAATACACCGGGGAGCTGTTTTTT. It encodes CASSTQYTGELFF. Full variable domain (rest looked up from reference TRBV19 and TRBJ2-2): DGGITQSPKYLFRKEGQNVTLSCEQNLNHDAMYWYRQDPGQGLRLIYYSQIVNDFQKGDIAEGYSVSREKKESFPLTVTSAQKNPTAFYLCASSTQYTGELFFGEGSRLTVL.

This sequence joins TRBV7-2 and TRBJ2-3; 10 nucleotides match TRBD2. J was trimmed by 5 bases and V by 5 bases; bases with no gene match: 13. Looked up from germline, CDR1 is SGHTA and CDR2 is FQGNSA. The CDR3 runs 17 residues. The CDR3 region is CASSTYGSGRGGDTQYF. CDR3 bases: TGTGCCAGCAGCACCTACGGGAGCGGGAGGGGGGGAGATACGCAGTATTTT. The full variable domain, completed using reference TRBV7-2 and TRBJ2-3, is GAGVSQSPSNKVTEKGKDVELRCDPISGHTALYWYRQSLGQGLEFLIYFQGNSAPDKSGLPSDRFSAERTGGSVSTLTIQRTQQEDSAVYLCASSTYGSGRGGDTQYFGPGTRLTVL.

This clone appeared once. This chain links TRBV14 with TRBJ2-1; perhaps TRBD1 as D (5 bases). CDR1 SGHDN and CDR2 FVKESK come from the germline V gene. Trimming took off 4 bases at V and 10 bases at J, with 11 bases between the two ends. The CDR3 totals 12 residues. In DNA, the CDR3 is TGTGCCAGCAGCCCCCGGGCAGGGGAGCAGTTCTTC. Translation gives CASSPRAGEQFF. The full variable domain, its missing parts supplied by reference TRBV14 and TRBJ2-1, is EAGVTQFPSHSVIEKGQTVTLRCDPISGHDNLYWYRRVMGKEIKFLLHFVKESKQDESGMPNNRFLAERTGGTYSTLKVQPAELEDSGVYFCASSPRAGEQFFGPGTRLTVL.

The rearrangement links TRBV7-2 to TRBJ1-5; D unresolved. There are 17 residues in the CDR3. The germline V and J ends were trimmed by 1 base and 2 bases, with 15 bases remaining between them. Germline CDR1 reads SGHTA; CDR2 reads FQGNSA. CDR3 nucleotides: TGTGCCAGCAGCTTAGGTGGTTCCATGAGGGGCAATCAGCCCCAGCATTTT. Translated, it gives CASSLGGSMRGNQPQHF.

V and J are TRBV19 and TRBJ2-7, with 9 positions matching TRBD1. V gave up 5 bases and J gave up 5 bases; unmatched junction bases: 7. CDR3 size: 14 residues. Germline assignment: CDR1 LNHDA and CDR2 SQIVND (reference sequence). The DNA for the CDR3 is TGTGCCAGTAGTGGGAGCCGGGACAGGGACGAGCAGTACTTC. Translation: CASSGSRDRDEQYF.

This chain links TRBV7-3 with TRBJ2-7; 10 bases match TRBD1. V dropped 0 bases and J dropped 5; count of bases not matched to a gene: 4. Germline assignment: CDR1 SGHTA and CDR2 FQGTGA. This CDR3 is 15 amino acids long. CDR3 residues: CASSLTRTGGHEQYF. Here the CDR3 DNA reads TGTGCCAGCAGCTTAACGAGGACAGGGGGTCACGAGCAGTACTTC.

This chain joins TRBV4-3 and TRBJ2-1; D ambiguous. The CDR3 extends over 15 amino acids. V lost 1 base to trimming and J lost 0 bases, with 7 bases between them. Looked up from germline, CDR1 is LGHNA and CDR2 is YSLEER. The CDR3 sequence: CASSQGRNSYNEQFF. CDR3 sequence (DNA): TGCGCCAGCAGCCAAGGGCGAAACTCCTACAATGAGCAGTTCTTC.

This clone was seen only once. J is TRBJ2-7 and V is TRBV7-2; 9 bases match TRBD1. This CDR3 is built from 13 residues. CDR1 SGHTA and CDR2 FQGNSA come from the germline V gene. Germline trimming cut 5 bases from V and 6 bases from J; bases unmatched to any gene: 5. CDR3 coding DNA: TGTGCCAGCAGCCGGGACAGGGTCTCCGAGCAGTACTTC. Its protein is CASSRDRVSEQYF.

The chain employs TRBV9 and TRBJ2-1; no firm D call. Germline CDR1 reads SGDLS; CDR2 reads YYNGEE. Deletions cut 4 bases from V and 10 bases from J, with 9 bases between. The CDR3 consists of 11 residues. The CDR3 sequence is CASSPSDEQFF. CDR3 sequence (DNA): TGTGCCAGCAGCCCGAGCGACGAGCAGTTCTTC.

The genes are TRBV19 and TRBJ2-7; TRBD1 matches 8 bases. Germline loops: CDR1 LNHDA, CDR2 SQIVND (reference sequence). Trimming at V came to 6 bases and at J to 5 bases, leaving 12 bases not matched to a gene. This CDR3 has 15 amino acids. The CDR3 is CASSPTGTGNDEQYF. In DNA form, the CDR3 reads TGTGCCAGTAGCCCGACCGGGACAGGTAACGACGAGCAGTACTTC.

This chain links TRBV2 with TRBJ1-5, with D tentatively TRBD1 (5 bases). Trimming shortened V by 4 bases and J by 0 bases, and 10 bases separated the two germline ends. Germline V gene data show CDR1 as SNHLY and CDR2 as FYNNEI. The length of the CDR3 is 15 residues. CDR3 nucleotides: TGTGCCAGCAGTGTGGGACGTGATAGCAATCAGCCCCAGCATTTT. Its translation: CASSVGRDSNQPQHF.

The V gene is TRBV7-2, the J gene TRBJ1-2; unclear D gene. V lost 0 bases and J 8 bases, leaving 19 bases between the germline ends. CDR3 length: 16 amino acids. Per germline, CDR1 SGHTA and CDR2 FQGNSA. This CDR3 reads CASSLALRRQAGGYTF. The CDR3 DNA sequence: TGTGCCAGCAGCTTAGCGCTCCGACGCCAGGCGGGGGGCTACACCTTC.

The V gene is TRBV4-1, the J gene TRBJ2-7; 11 bases line up with TRBD2. The J segment lost 4 bases and the V segment lost 0 bases, leaving 11 bases of the junction unmatched. Germline CDR1 and CDR2: MGHRA and YSYEKL. This CDR3 contains 18 residues. CDR3 protein: CASSQDLGTSGRKYEQYF. CDR3 in DNA: TGCGCCAGCAGCCAAGATCTTGGGACTAGCGGTAGGAAATACGAGCAGTACTTC.

The chain combines TRBV2 with TRBJ2-1; 10 bases match TRBD1. After removal of 1 base from V and 10 bases from J, the junction contained 7 bases not matched to a gene. From germline, CDR1 is SNHLY and CDR2 FYNNEI. There are 15 residues in the CDR3. CDR3 coding DNA: TGTGCCAGCAGTGAAGAGAGACAGGGGGCGTCCGAGCAGTTCTTC. Encoded protein: CASSEERQGASEQFF.

There are a few counts of this clone. The genes are TRBV4-2 and TRBJ2-7; 9 bases align to TRBD2. This CDR3 is built from 13 residues. CDR1 and CDR2 from the germline V gene are LGHNA and YNFKEQ. V gave up 10 bases and J gave up 2 bases; unmatched junction bases: 6. The CDR3 spells CATAGGGPYEQYF. CDR3 nucleotides: TGTGCCACTGCGGGAGGGGGACCCTACGAGCAGTACTTC.

The gene calls are TRBV5-1 and TRBJ2-3, with D maybe TRBD2 (6 bases). V shed 0 bases and J shed 0 bases, with 8 bases lying between them. The CDR3 is made up of 15 amino acids. Per the germline V gene, CDR1 is SGHRS and CDR2 is YFSETQ. Here the CDR3 DNA reads TGCGCCAGCAGCTTGGTAGCGGCCAGCACAGATACGCAGTATTTT. Encoded protein: CASSLVAASTDTQYF.

The chain links TRBV19 to TRBJ2-4, with D perhaps matching TRBD1 or TRBD2 (6 bases each). The CDR3 has 12 amino acids. Germline V gives CDR1 LNHDA, CDR2 SQIVND (reference sequence). V shed 5 bases and J shed 8 bases, with 10 bases lying between them. The CDR3 nucleotides read TGTGCCAGTAGTTTAGGGGGGTACATTCAGTACTTC. Protein: CASSLGGYIQYF.

V gene TRBV30 combines with J gene TRBJ2-5, with 7 bases that match TRBD1. V shed 4 bases, J shed 1 base, and the junction held 9 bases outside the gene matches. Germline-derived CDR1 and CDR2 are GTSNPN and SVGIG (reference sequence). The CDR3 totals 15 residues. The CDR3 DNA reads TGTGCCTGGACCACCTTCCGACAGGGCCAAGAGACCCAGTACTTC. Translation gives CAWTTFRQGQETQYF.

V gene TRBV5-4 combines with J gene TRBJ1-3, with TRBD1 matching 7 bases. Germline V CDR1 and CDR2: SGHNT, YYREEE (reference sequence). J lost 5 bases, V lost 4 bases, and 6 bases had no gene match. This CDR3 contains 14 residues. The CDR3 DNA reads as TGTGCCAGCAGCGGGGGGACAGCGCGAAACACCATATATTTT. Amino acid sequence: CASSGGTARNTIYF.

The rearrangement joins TRBV10-1 to TRBJ2-2; D unclear. The V gene lost 0 bases and the J gene lost 2 bases, with 10 bases spanning the gap. The CDR3 consists of 16 residues. Germline V gene lookup returns CDR1 WNHNN and CDR2 SYGVQD (reference sequence). The CDR3 region is CASSESVVENTGELFF. The CDR3 nucleotides are TGCGCCAGCAGTGAGTCGGTCGTTGAAAACACCGGGGAGCTGTTTTTT.

The V and J genes are TRBV6-5 and TRBJ2-1; maybe TRBD2 (5 bases). V lost 2 bases, J lost 7 bases, and 9 bases lay in between. CDR3 size: 13 residues. Germline values: CDR1 MNHEY, CDR2 SVGAGI. The CDR3 DNA follows: TGTGCCAGCAGTTACGAGCGCGGGAATGAGCAGTTCTTC. It encodes CASSYERGNEQFF.

The V gene is TRBV4-3, the J gene TRBJ1-6; a possible D gene is TRBD1 (6 bases). The CDR3 is 16 residues long. Trimming cost V 1 base and J 14 bases, with 21 bases left between them. Germline V CDR1 and CDR2: LGHNA, YSLEER. CDR3 region: CASSQVLGATGGALHF. CDR3 nucleotide sequence: TGCGCCAGCAGCCAAGTTTTGGGGGCGACCGGGGGGGCCCTCCACTTT.